This paragraph reports one TCR beta chain. TCRdb keeps only in-frame clones here, not all; method: immunoSEQ multiplex PCR. Counted here are some 150,000 clones, under 85% occurring once; the ten biggest clones make up 0.55% to 0.75%. This specimen belongs to a study of blood T cell repertoires in COVID-19. Whole-study context: Nucleic acid was either cDNA or gDNA, and it came from T cells, B-cell-depleted T cells, or PBMCs.

The origin of this receptor is a man in his sixties with COVID-19, enrolled during active disease. Sequencing was carried out using peripheral blood.

The CDR3 region is CASRAWTSGSTDTQYF. CDR3 nucleotides: TGTGCCAGCAGAGCCTGGACTAGCGGGAGCACAGATACGCAGTATTTT. This rearrangement joins TRBV27 to TRBJ2-3, with TRBD2 matching 11 bases. The V gene's germline CDR1 is MNHEY and CDR2 SMNVEV (reference sequence). There are 16 residues in the CDR3. V lost 6 bases and J lost 0; bases outside the gene matches: 5.